This T cell receptor beta chain is from a study of blood T cell repertoires in COVID-19 (dated by TCRdb to between 2020 and 2021). For context, the study as a whole: Samples from collaborators originated in the United States, Italy and Spain and spanned both the acute and convalescent phases of COVID-19. The prospective study material was composed of cDNA or gDNA derived from T cells, B-cell-depleted T cells, or PBMCs. The dataset comprised deeply sampled blood TCRbeta repertoires from subjects exposed to, actively infected with, or recovered from COVID-19. A freely available public database, intended as a resource for researchers studying the immune response to SARS-CoV-2, is where the repertoires were released. The samples were drawn from two sources: the first 160 participants of the ongoing ImmuneRACE study, and 1,254 subjects contributed by 6 global collaborators. The sample metadata nearly always contained a de-identified subject ID, COVID-19 status, age in years and sex. Where available, HLA class I and class II types were obtained from metadata supplied by the sample provider rather than from assay-based typing.

After removal of 7 bases from V and 7 bases from J, the junction retains 5 bases not matched to a gene. Spanning cysteine to phenylalanine, the CDR3 consists of 14 amino acids. Only the CDR3 DNA stays, 42 bases, in frame from base 1. The germline V gene encodes CDR1 SGDLS and CDR2 YYNGEE. Collaborating institutions collected whole blood in K2EDTA tubes following their own protocols. For TCRbeta analysis, collaborators shipped samples in one of three forms: frozen whole blood, isolated PBMCs, or DNA extracted from either of those sample types. General study outcomes and caveats: The quantity of clinical and demographic metadata differed by source and by participant and was supplied without curation.

Regarding this clone: This receptor's antigen is unknown. No base qualities exist here, and no much larger clone lies one base off it.

The immunoSEQ Assay, a bias-controlled multiplex PCR, was used to amplify TCRbeta CDR3 regions from genomic DNA. In the source study's methods: Within the assay, amplification of reference gene primers was used to estimate how many nucleated cells each sample contained. Sequence reads were collapsed and filtered to measure the absolute abundance of every unique TCRbeta CDR3 rearrangement. For each sample, productive Simpson clonality was calculated by taking the square root of Simpson's diversity index across productive rearrangements. TCRdb mirrors the immuneACCESS table, restricted to in-frame sequences. Some clones are absent from its copies; in checked studies, under half trace to an unresolved V gene, and the reason for the others is unknown. D and trimming were read from the DNA, whereas the V and J calls and clone size are those reported in that table. This sample holds approximately 380,000 clones; roughly 85% were observed only once. The ten largest clones capture 3.5% to 4% of the sample.

The TCR sequence derives from a woman under 30 with acute or convalescent COVID-19. The chain was built from TRBV9 and TRBJ2-1; a stretch of 13 junction bases matches TRBD2. The sample was peripheral blood. The nucleotide sequence reads as follows: TGTGCCAGCGGACTAGCGGGAGATCGAAATGAGCAGTTCTTC. The translation is CASGLAGDRNEQFF.